Presented here are 9 T cell receptor beta chains from one specimen sequenced in a study of CD8+ T cells in alopecia areata. Treatment given: oral pan-JAK inhibitor, 5-10 mg twice daily. cDNA prepared by RNA extraction and subsequent reverse transcription served as the template for sequencing. Sequencing was performed with immunoSEQ multiplex PCR; in TCRdb, only in-frame clones are kept and a portion is missing. This table has about 190,000 clones, about three fifths appearing once. Sequencing was performed on CD4+ T cells sorted from blood, taken at week 24, from a patient treated with tofacitinib. The receptors shown here come from a human donor with alopecia areata.

This clone has more than one count but fewer than ten. V gene TRBV4-3 combines with J gene TRBJ2-6; D perhaps matches TRBD2 (6 bases). In germline, CDR1 is LGHNA, CDR2 YSLEER. This CDR3 comprises 18 residues. Trimming left V 0 bases short and J 1 base short, with 13 bases between. CDR3 nucleotides: TGCGCCAGCAGCCAAGACCCATTGGGAGGTTCTGGGGCCAACGTCCTGACTTTC. Translated, it gives CASSQDPLGGSGANVLTF.

This clone was seen only a few times. The chain joins TRBV4-3 to TRBJ2-6; perhaps TRBD2 as D (7 bases). The CDR3 extends over 16 amino acids. V gave up 0 bases and J gave up 4 bases, with 10 bases separating them. Germline CDR1 and CDR2: LGHNA and YSLEER. CDR3 in amino acids: CASSQEGGRGANVLTF. CDR3 DNA sequence: TGCGCCAGCAGCCAAGAGGGGGGGCGAGGGGCCAACGTCCTGACTTTC.

This chain uses TRBV29-1 with TRBJ1-4; unclear D gene. The germline CDR1 and CDR2 sequences are SQVTM and ANQGSEA. Trimming removed 4 bases at V and 0 bases at J, with 15 bases between. The CDR3 covers 16 residues. This chain's CDR3 is CSVGTSSGATNEKLFF. In DNA, the CDR3 is TGCAGCGTTGGTACCTCGAGCGGGGCAACTAATGAAAAACTGTTTTTT.

The genes are TRBV5-1 and TRBJ1-1, with no clear D. Trimming removed 3 bases at V and 2 bases at J, with 2 bases between. This CDR3 comprises 11 residues. Germline loops: CDR1 SGHRS, CDR2 YFSETQ. CDR3 sequence reads: CASSSNTEAFF. Written as DNA, the CDR3 is TGCGCCAGCAGCTCAAACACTGAAGCTTTCTTT.

The V call is TRBV4-1, the J call TRBJ1-1, with 8 bases that match TRBD1. Trimming removed 0 bases from V and 11 bases from J; junction bases left unmatched: 17. The CDR3 has 17 residues. In germline, CDR1 is MGHRA, CDR2 YSYEKL. CDR3 loop: CASSQDRSQGAPRVAFF. CDR3 nucleotide sequence: TGCGCCAGCAGCCAAGATCGAAGTCAGGGGGCGCCGCGTGTCGCTTTCTTT.

A few counts support this clone. This sequence joins TRBV29-1 and TRBJ2-1; 8 bases align to TRBD1. The ends lost 6 bases at V and 5 bases at J; junction bases unmatched: 12. The CDR3 extends over 15 amino acids. Per the germline V gene, CDR1 is SQVTM and CDR2 is ANQGSEA. The CDR3: CSVDRGSGPNNEQFF. The CDR3 nucleotides are TGCAGCGTAGACAGGGGATCGGGCCCCAACAATGAGCAGTTCTTC.

The rearrangement uses TRBV5-6 and TRBJ2-7; 9 bases line up with TRBD1. V shed 0 bases and J 3 bases; nucleotides not matched to a gene: 4. This CDR3 is built from 15 residues. In germline, CDR1 is SGHDT, CDR2 YYEEEE. CDR3 bases: TGTGCCAGCAGCTTGGCCGGGACAGGGTTCTACGAGCAGTACTTC. This codes for CASSLAGTGFYEQYF.

The V call is TRBV6-6, the J call TRBJ1-5, with D maybe TRBD1 (6 bases). V was clipped by 4 bases and J by 2 bases, with 12 bases between them. The germline V gene encodes CDR1 MNHNY and CDR2 SVGAGI (reference sequence). The CDR3 spans 15 residues. The CDR3 DNA sequence: TGTGCCAGCAGTTCAAAACAGGGACGCAATCAGCCCCAGCATTTT. Encoded protein: CASSSKQGRNQPQHF.

The chain is built from TRBV30 and TRBJ1-2, with D maybe TRBD1 (5 bases). CDR3 size: 12 residues. With 3 bases removed from V and 5 bases from J, the gap between germline ends came to 10 bases. Germline V CDR1 and CDR2: GTSNPN, SVGIG (reference sequence). CDR3 residues: CAWSPGPYGYTF. The DNA of the CDR3 is TGTGCCTGGAGCCCAGGGCCTTATGGCTACACCTTC.